Shown below are 27 T cell receptor beta chains from a single sample sequenced in a study of shared clonotypes between healthy human individuals. Data came from immunoSEQ multiplex PCR; TCRdb stores just in-frame clones and leaves some out. The sample includes some 980,000 clones, roughly 72% of them seen just once. The sequencing sample was made of memory CD4+ T cells sorted from blood. As for subset: CD45RA-negative fraction. These receptors all come from a man between 18 and 29 years old in good health.

This chain joins TRBV5-6 and TRBJ2-7; D not certain. This CDR3 is 13 amino acids long. Germline-derived CDR1 and CDR2 are SGHDT and YYEEEE. Trimming cost V 6 bases and J 2 bases, with 12 bases left between them. The CDR3 here is CASTLQDAYEQYF. The CDR3 DNA follows: TGTGCCAGCACCCTCCAGGATGCCTACGAGCAGTACTTC.

The chain employs TRBV30 and TRBJ1-2; 9 positions agree with TRBD1. Germline V gene data show CDR1 as GTSNPN and CDR2 as SVGIG (reference sequence). V was clipped by 6 bases and J by 4 bases; unmatched bases: 6. This CDR3 is 13 amino acids long. The chain's CDR3 is CACKGQGRYGYTF. DNA for the CDR3: TGTGCCTGTAAAGGACAGGGGCGCTATGGCTACACCTTC.

The rearrangement links TRBV10-2 to TRBJ2-7; 8 bases agree with TRBD2. This CDR3 is built from 15 residues. Per the germline V gene, CDR1 is WSHSY and CDR2 is SAAADI. Trimming removed 4 bases from V and 0 bases from J; junction bases left unmatched: 5. The CDR3: CASSGSGVSSYEQYF. DNA of the CDR3: TGCGCCAGCAGTGGTAGCGGGGTTAGCTCCTACGAGCAGTACTTC.

V gene TRBV5-1 combines with J gene TRBJ1-1, with unresolved D. This CDR3 spans 15 amino acids. Between the trimmed V and J ends, which lost 0 bases and 1 base, there was a span of 10 bases. CDR1 is SGHRS and CDR2 is YFSETQ in the germline V gene. The CDR3 spells CASSLVGSQNTEAFF. The DNA of the CDR3 is TGCGCCAGCAGCTTGGTAGGCAGCCAGAACACTGAAGCTTTCTTT.

The chain combines TRBV2 with TRBJ2-3; 12 bases align to TRBD2. V lost 8 bases and J lost 7; bases outside the gene matches: 13. Germline V lookup: CDR1 SNHLY, CDR2 FYNNEI. CDR3 length: 16 amino acids. CDR3 residues: CASHDGASGGANTQYF. The CDR3 DNA sequence: TGTGCCAGCCATGACGGGGCTAGCGGGGGGGCAAATACGCAGTATTTT.

This chain joins TRBV10-1 and TRBJ2-3; 8 bases agree with TRBD1. The CDR3 consists of 13 residues. V lost 6 bases to trimming and J lost 4 bases; unmatched junction nucleotides: 3. Per germline, CDR1 WNHNN and CDR2 SYGVQD (reference sequence). Here the CDR3 reads CASSNRGADTQYF. The CDR3 coding sequence is TGCGCCAGCAGCAACAGGGGGGCAGATACGCAGTATTTT.

The V gene is TRBV7-2, the J gene TRBJ2-7, with 9 bases aligning to TRBD2. From germline, CDR1 is SGHTA and CDR2 FQGNSA. The junction had 3 bases not matched to a gene; V was cut back by 1 base and J by 2 bases. CDR3 length: 15 residues. CDR3 DNA sequence: TGTGCCAGCAGCTTAGAGTCTAGCGGGGCCTACGAGCAGTACTTC. As protein: CASSLESSGAYEQYF.

The CDR3 protein is CASSPMDSMNTEAFF. CDR3 nucleotide sequence: TGTGCCAGCTCTCCGATGGACAGCATGAACACTGAAGCTTTCTTT. The rearrangement joins TRBV18 to TRBJ1-1; perhaps TRBD1 as D (6 bases). The V gene lost 6 bases and the J gene lost 0 bases, with 14 bases spanning the gap. Germline CDR1 reads KGHSH; CDR2 reads LQKENI. The CDR3 has 15 residues.

This clone has a single count. The chain uses TRBV5-8 and TRBJ2-1; D unresolved. CDR1 is SGHTS, CDR2 YDEGEE, per germline. The CDR3 has 15 residues. Trimming removed 4 bases at V and 0 bases at J, with 11 bases between. The CDR3 DNA is TGTGCCAGCAGCGTTTACACAAGCTCCTACAATGAGCAGTTCTTC. Translation: CASSVYTSSYNEQFF.

A note on this clone: The sample has other DNA sequences that encode this CDR3 too. The chain is built from TRBV11-2 and TRBJ2-5; D is unresolved. V was shortened by 5 bases and J by 4 bases, with 11 bases between the two germline ends. The CDR3 runs to 13 residues. Germline V gives CDR1 SGHAT, CDR2 FQNNGV. The CDR3 sequence is CASSPGLAETQYF. CDR3 nucleotides: TGTGCCAGCAGCCCCGGGTTGGCAGAGACCCAGTACTTC.

The table lists this clone with a count of one. The chain recombines TRBV28 with TRBJ2-7; a weak D match, TRBD1 (5 bases). The CDR3 consists of 15 residues. V shed 6 bases and J shed 2 bases, with 17 bases lying between them. Germline CDR1 reads MDHEN; CDR2 reads SYDVKM. The CDR3 DNA is TGTGCCAGCAGATACCGCCTAGACAGAGCCTACGAGCAGTACTTC. It translates to CASRYRLDRAYEQYF.

This clone showed up just once. This chain connects TRBV5-5 to TRBJ1-3; no clear D. The CDR3 has 15 amino acids. V gave up 0 bases and J gave up 0 bases, with 7 bases separating them. Germline V gives CDR1 SGHKS, CDR2 YYEKEE (reference sequence). CDR3 DNA: TGTGCCAGCAGCTTGGGGAAATCCTCTGGAAACACCATATATTTT. Translation: CASSLGKSSGNTIYF.

A single count supports this clone. The chain has TRBV9 and TRBJ2-5; 14 bases are shared with TRBD2. J was trimmed by 5 bases and V by 4 bases; bases with no gene match: 10. The CDR3 loop spans 17 amino acids. Looked up from germline, CDR1 is SGDLS and CDR2 is YYNGEE. As DNA, the CDR3 is TGTGCCAGCAGCTTTGGACGGACTAGCGGGGGGTTTGAGACCCAGTACTTC. Protein: CASSFGRTSGGFETQYF.

The rearrangement uses TRBV7-8 and TRBJ1-1, with D hard to call. The V end lost 1 base, the J end lost 12 bases, and 12 bases lay between the germline ends. Per germline, CDR1 SGHVS and CDR2 FQNEAQ. The CDR3 covers 12 residues. CDR3 loop: CASSLVAGRTFF. The CDR3 region has the DNA TGTGCCAGCAGCTTAGTTGCAGGACGAACTTTCTTT.

This clone showed up just once. V usage is TRBV18 and J usage is TRBJ1-2; 7 bases are shared with TRBD1. This CDR3 spans 12 amino acids. J was trimmed by 4 bases and V by 6 bases; bases with no gene match: 2. Germline V gene sequence: CDR1 KGHSH, CDR2 LQKENI. The CDR3: CASSRTGYGYTF. The CDR3 nucleotides read TGTGCCAGCTCCCGGACAGGCTATGGCTACACCTTC.

The genes are TRBV5-6 and TRBJ2-3, with D perhaps TRBD1 or TRBD2 (7 bases each). This CDR3 contains 15 residues. Trimming cost V 5 bases and J 8 bases, with 21 bases left between them. Germline lookup yields CDR1 SGHDT and CDR2 YYEEEE. The CDR3 region has the DNA TGTGCCAGCAGGGAGCGGAACAGGGGAGGGGGTACGCAGTATTTT. It is translated as CASRERNRGGGTQYF.

This clone has at least ten counts. V usage is TRBV5-1 and J usage is TRBJ2-2; the D call may be TRBD1 or TRBD2 (5 bases each). CDR3 size: 15 residues. Trimming took off 5 bases at V and 8 bases at J, with 19 bases between the two ends. From germline, CDR1 is SGHRS and CDR2 YFSETQ. In nucleotides, the CDR3 is TGCGCCAGCAGGGAAGGGACCTCCCAGTCGGGGGAGCTGTTTTTT. Its translation is CASREGTSQSGELFF.

The rearrangement joins TRBV6-6 to TRBJ2-5; the match to TRBD2 covers 9 bases. CDR3 size: 14 residues. Trimming removed 7 bases from V and 2 bases from J; junction bases left unmatched: 5. The germline CDR1 and CDR2 sequences are MNHNY and SVGAGI (reference sequence). CDR3 in amino acids: CASKESGGQETQYF. The CDR3 nucleotides read TGTGCCAGCAAAGAGAGCGGGGGGCAAGAGACCCAGTACTTC.

This rearrangement joins TRBV28 to TRBJ1-6; 8 bases align to TRBD1. The CDR3 is made up of 20 amino acids. Per the germline V gene, CDR1 is MDHEN and CDR2 is SYDVKM. J was trimmed by 3 bases and V by 3 bases; bases with no gene match: 16. In DNA form, the CDR3 reads TGTGCCAGCAGTTTCGGGCCAGGACAGGGCCCTATAAGCTATAATTCACCCCTCCACTTT. The encoded protein is CASSFGPGQGPISYNSPLHF. The complete variable domain, with remaining parts taken from reference TRBV28 and TRBJ1-6, reads DVKVTQSSRYLVKRTGEKVFLECVQDMDHENMFWYRQDPGLGLRLIYFSYDVKMKEKGDIPEGYSVSREKKERFSLILESASTNQTSMYLCASSFGPGQGPISYNSPLHFGNGTRLTVT.

The gene calls are TRBV2 and TRBJ2-2, with 7 bases lining up with TRBD1. Germline V CDR1 and CDR2: SNHLY, FYNNEI. V shed 7 bases and J 5 bases; nucleotides not matched to a gene: 4. The CDR3 runs 13 residues. The CDR3 DNA is TGTGCCAGCAAAGACAGGGTGACCGGGGAGCTGTTTTTT. Its protein is CASKDRVTGELFF.

The gene calls are TRBV5-1 and TRBJ2-2; 9 positions agree with TRBD1. The germline V gene has CDR1 SGHRS and CDR2 YFSETQ. This CDR3 has 16 amino acids. Trimming removed 1 base from V and 5 bases from J; junction bases left unmatched: 6. The CDR3 region is CASSLTGTGQTGELFF. CDR3 DNA: TGCGCCAGCAGCTTGACCGGGACAGGGCAGACCGGGGAGCTGTTTTTT.

The genes are TRBV6-1 and TRBJ1-2, with 7 nucleotides matching TRBD1. The V gene end was trimmed by 7 bases and the J gene end by 4 bases; junction bases not matched to a gene: 12. The CDR3 covers 15 residues. Germline V gene sequence: CDR1 MNHNS, CDR2 SASEGT. CDR3 region: CASIKGTADGYGYTF. Here the CDR3 DNA reads TGTGCCAGCATCAAAGGGACAGCTGACGGCTATGGCTACACCTTC.

This clone was found a few times. In nucleotides, the CDR3 is TGTGCCAGTAGTATAGGTGGGTTAGGTAGCAATCAGCCCCAGCATTTT. The encoded protein is CASSIGGLGSNQPQHF. The rearrangement links TRBV19 to TRBJ1-5; the D is unclear. The CDR3 has 16 amino acids. Trimming shortened V by 1 base and J by 0 bases, and 10 bases separated the two germline ends. Germline assignment: CDR1 LNHDA and CDR2 SQIVND (reference sequence).

The chain carries TRBV19 and TRBJ1-1; D possibly corresponds to TRBD1 (5 bases). Between the trimmed V and J ends, which lost 5 bases and 1 base, there was a span of 11 bases. Germline CDR1 LNHDA, CDR2 SQIVND (reference sequence). The CDR3 is made up of 14 amino acids. This CDR3 is CASSPRDRNTEAFF. CDR3 nucleotides: TGTGCCAGTAGTCCCCGGGACCGGAACACTGAAGCTTTCTTT.

CDR3 DNA: TGCGCCAGCAGCTTTCCAGGGACAGAGACCCAGTACTTC. It codes for CASSFPGTETQYF. V is TRBV5-1 and J is TRBJ2-5, with D perhaps being TRBD1 or TRBD2 (5 bases each). Per germline, CDR1 SGHRS and CDR2 YFSETQ. The ends were cut back, 2 bases at V and 4 bases at J, with 9 bases in the middle. CDR3 size: 13 residues.

J is TRBJ1-3 and V is TRBV4-2, with D possibly being TRBD1 (5 bases). The germline V and J ends were trimmed by 4 bases and 0 bases, with 13 bases remaining between them. The germline V gene encodes CDR1 LGHNA and CDR2 YNFKEQ. The CDR3 sequence is 16 residues long. The CDR3 is CASSLSGGSSGNTIYF. CDR3 sequence (DNA): TGTGCCAGCAGCCTTTCTGGGGGGTCCTCTGGAAACACCATATATTTT.

This clone was recorded many times. The sample holds other DNA sequences that translate to the same CDR3. J is TRBJ1-5 and V is TRBV19; 9 bases agree with TRBD1. This CDR3 region has 14 residues. Trimming removed 7 bases from V and 7 bases from J; junction bases left unmatched: 8. Germline V gives CDR1 LNHDA, CDR2 SQIVND (reference sequence). The CDR3 nucleotides are TGTGCCAGTAAGGGTGGACAGGGGTCACAGCCCCAGCATTTT. It translates to CASKGGQGSQPQHF.